This entry is about one T cell receptor beta chain. The CDR3 contains 14 residues. Trimming cost V 6 bases and J 2 bases; bases outside gene matches: 4. Germline V gives CDR1 LGHNT, CDR2 FRNRAP. The record originates from a study of blood T cell repertoires in COVID-19. Study overall: Both acute and convalescent COVID-19 samples were obtained from the United States, Italy and Spain.

Enrolled during active infection, Seattle patients were then followed longitudinally. Per the original data handling: Amplification with reference gene primers provided the estimates of nucleated cell counts. The assay was immunoSEQ multiplex PCR, and TCRdb's table has in-frame clones only and misses some. V and J calls and clone size are as listed in that table; D and trimming were resolved from the DNA. The data show about 120,000 clones, nearly 90% seen once. This chain connects TRBV12-5 to TRBJ2-3; 8 nucleotides align to TRBD2. This receptor was obtained from a woman aged 55-75 years with COVID-19, enrolled during active disease. The sample comprised peripheral blood. The chain's CDR3 is CASGPGGLTDTQYF. As DNA, the CDR3 is TGTGCTAGTGGACCGGGGGGGCTCACAGATACGCAGTATTTT.